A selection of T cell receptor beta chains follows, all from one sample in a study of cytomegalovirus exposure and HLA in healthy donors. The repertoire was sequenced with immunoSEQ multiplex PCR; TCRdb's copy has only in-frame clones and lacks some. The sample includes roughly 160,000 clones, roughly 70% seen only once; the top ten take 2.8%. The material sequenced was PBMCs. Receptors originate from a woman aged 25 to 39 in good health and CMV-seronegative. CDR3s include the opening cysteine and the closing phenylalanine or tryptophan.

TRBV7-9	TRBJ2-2	CASSLVASSTGELFF
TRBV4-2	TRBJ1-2	CASSQRTGENYGYTF
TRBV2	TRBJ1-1	CASSVSGQGARAFF
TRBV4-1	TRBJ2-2	CASSPRLAGNTGELFF
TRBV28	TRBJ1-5	CASSDMDSNQPQHF
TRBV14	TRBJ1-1	CASSHRGDTEAFF
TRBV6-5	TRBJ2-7	CASTPPGSSSYEQYF
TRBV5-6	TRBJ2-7	CASSLAGQGSYEQYF
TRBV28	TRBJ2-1	CASKLGGLAGVEQFF
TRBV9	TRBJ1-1	CASSPPEGRGTEAFF
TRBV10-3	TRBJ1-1	CAISEVGRGKPEAFF
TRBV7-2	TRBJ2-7	CASSLVVTYEQYF
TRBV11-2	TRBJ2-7	CASSSLTGSYEQYF
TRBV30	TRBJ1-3	CAWSVRNTIYF
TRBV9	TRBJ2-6	CASSAPLPGLAGSLANVLTF
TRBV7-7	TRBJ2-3	CASSLTSGSTDTQYF
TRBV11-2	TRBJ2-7	CASSLFTGDYEQYF
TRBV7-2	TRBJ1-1	CASSLGGTNTEAFF
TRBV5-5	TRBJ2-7	CASSSRTGISYEQYF
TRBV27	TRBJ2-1	CASSFGQGGSYNEQFF
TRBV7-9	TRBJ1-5	CASSDTAGNQPQHF
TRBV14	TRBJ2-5	CASSQGRTVGGTQYF
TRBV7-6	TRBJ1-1	CASSPWDRDTEAFF
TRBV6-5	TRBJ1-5	CASRSPHSNQPQHF
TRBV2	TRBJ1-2	CASIPGQTLYGYTF
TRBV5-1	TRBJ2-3	CASSLVQGEDTQYF
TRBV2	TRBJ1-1	CASSVGQNTEAFF
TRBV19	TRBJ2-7	CASSSEGWEQYF
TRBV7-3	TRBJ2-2	CASSLAAGLARSEIGELFF
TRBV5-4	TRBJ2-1	CASSSLARADNEQFF
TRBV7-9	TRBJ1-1	CASSSGTGTSGAFF
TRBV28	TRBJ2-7	CASSSQNYEQYF
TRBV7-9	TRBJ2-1	CASSQRGLYNEQFF
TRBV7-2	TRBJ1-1	CASSSSRGSQNTEAFF
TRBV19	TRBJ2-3	CASSPLLGPYTQYF
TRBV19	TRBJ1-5	CASSVQGGNQPQHF
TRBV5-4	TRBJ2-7	CASSRTSQAEQYF
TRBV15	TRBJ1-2	CATSSGQSYGYTF
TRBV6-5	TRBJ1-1	CASSYEGDNTEAFF
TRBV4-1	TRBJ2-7	CASSQVAGDYEQYF
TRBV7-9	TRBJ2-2	CASSALGGGEGTGELFF
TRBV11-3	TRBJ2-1	CASSLGLAGAPLLF
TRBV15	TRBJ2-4	CATSRHGGKVIQYF
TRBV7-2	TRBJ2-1	CASSFWTSNEQFF
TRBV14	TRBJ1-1	CASSRGNTEAFF
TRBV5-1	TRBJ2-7	CASSLGTSAIYEQYF
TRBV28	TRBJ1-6	CASSLSSYNSPLHF
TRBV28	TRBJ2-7	CASSLGQNYEQYF
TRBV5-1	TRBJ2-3	CASSSRGGLAGHRSTDTQYF
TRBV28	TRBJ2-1	CASRVREGLYNEQFF
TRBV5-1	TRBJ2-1	CASSPGSVGNEQFF
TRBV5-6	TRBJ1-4	CASSRSGQNEKLFF
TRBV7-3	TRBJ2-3	CASSKRGANTDTQYF
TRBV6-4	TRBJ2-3	CASRRAGQDTDTQYF